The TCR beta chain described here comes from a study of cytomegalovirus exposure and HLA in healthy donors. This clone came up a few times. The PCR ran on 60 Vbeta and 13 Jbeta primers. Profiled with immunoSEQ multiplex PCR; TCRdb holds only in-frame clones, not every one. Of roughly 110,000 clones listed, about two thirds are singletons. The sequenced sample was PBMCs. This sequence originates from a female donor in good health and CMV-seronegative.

CDR3 amino acids: CASSEAHHFGDEQYF. The DNA for the CDR3 is TGTGCCAGCAGTGAAGCGCATCACTTTGGAGACGAGCAGTACTTC. The chain combines TRBV6-1 with TRBJ2-7; no reliable D call. The V and J ends lost 0 bases and 5 bases respectively, with 14 bases between them. Looked up from germline, CDR1 is MNHNS and CDR2 is SASEGT. The CDR3 spans 15 residues.